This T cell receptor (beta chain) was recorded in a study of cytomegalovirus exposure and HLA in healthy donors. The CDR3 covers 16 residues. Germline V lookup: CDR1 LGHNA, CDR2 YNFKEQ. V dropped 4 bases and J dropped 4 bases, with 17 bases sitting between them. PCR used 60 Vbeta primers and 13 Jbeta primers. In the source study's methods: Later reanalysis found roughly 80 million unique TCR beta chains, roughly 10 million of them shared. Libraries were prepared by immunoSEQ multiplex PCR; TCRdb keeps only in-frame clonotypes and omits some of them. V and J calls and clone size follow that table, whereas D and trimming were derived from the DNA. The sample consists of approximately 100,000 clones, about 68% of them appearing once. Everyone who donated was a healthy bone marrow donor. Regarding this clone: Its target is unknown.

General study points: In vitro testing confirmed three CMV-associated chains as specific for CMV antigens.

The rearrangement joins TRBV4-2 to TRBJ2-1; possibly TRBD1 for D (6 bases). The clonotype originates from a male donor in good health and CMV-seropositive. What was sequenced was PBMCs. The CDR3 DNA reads TGTGCCAGCAGCCCTTTCGACAGGAGTATTTACAATGAGCAGTTCTTC. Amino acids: CASSPFDRSIYNEQFF.